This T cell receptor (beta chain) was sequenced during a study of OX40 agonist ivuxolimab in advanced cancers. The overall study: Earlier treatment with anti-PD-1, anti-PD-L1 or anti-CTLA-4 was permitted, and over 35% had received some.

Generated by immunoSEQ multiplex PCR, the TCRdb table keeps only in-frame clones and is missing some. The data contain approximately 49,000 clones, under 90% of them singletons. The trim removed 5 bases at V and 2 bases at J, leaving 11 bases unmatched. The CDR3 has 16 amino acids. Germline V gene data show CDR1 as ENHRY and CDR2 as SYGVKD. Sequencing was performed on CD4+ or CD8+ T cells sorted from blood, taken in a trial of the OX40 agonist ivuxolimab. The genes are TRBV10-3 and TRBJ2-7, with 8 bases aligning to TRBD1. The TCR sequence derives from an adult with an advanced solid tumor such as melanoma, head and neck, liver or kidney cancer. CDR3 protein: CAISLNRGILTYEQYF. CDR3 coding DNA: TGTGCCATCAGTCTAAACAGGGGGATATTAACCTACGAGCAGTACTTC.